The 4 T cell receptor beta chains presented below share a single source sample, sequenced in a study of cytomegalovirus exposure and HLA in healthy donors. Primers included in the PCR were 60 Vbeta and 13 Jbeta primers. Produced via immunoSEQ multiplex PCR; TCRdb's table is partial and in-frame only. The sample gives 150,000 to 200,000 clones, 80% of which show up once; 6.3% is in the top ten. Material: PBMCs. Source of these receptors: a male donor in good health and CMV-seropositive.

This clone appeared a few times. The chain is built from TRBV29-1 and TRBJ2-5; no clear D gene. Germline CDR1 SQVTM, CDR2 ANQGSEA. The CDR3 has 11 amino acids. With 3 bases removed from V and 5 bases from J, the gap between germline ends came to 7 bases. The CDR3: CSVERMETQYF. The CDR3 DNA follows: TGCAGCGTTGAGAGAATGGAGACCCAGTACTTC.

Written as DNA, the CDR3 is TGTGCCAGCAGCTTACGGCGGGAGCGGGAGCAGTACTTC. It translates to CASSLRREREQYF. V usage is TRBV7-2 and J usage is TRBJ2-7; 7 bases align to TRBD2. This CDR3 is 13 amino acids long. The ends lost 2 bases at V and 7 bases at J; junction bases unmatched: 5. Germline values: CDR1 SGHTA, CDR2 FQGNSA.

This chain connects TRBV5-4 to TRBJ2-7, with 8 bases that match TRBD2. Germline lookup yields CDR1 SGHNT and CDR2 YYREEE (reference sequence). The V gene end was trimmed by 3 bases and the J gene end by 2 bases; junction bases not matched to a gene: 4. CDR3 length: 14 residues. The CDR3 nucleotides are TGTGCCAGCAGCTCGGGAGGGAGGACCTACGAGCAGTACTTC. Residues: CASSSGGRTYEQYF.

The chain recombines TRBV29-1 with TRBJ1-6, with 9 bases fitting TRBD1. Losses at the gene ends were 4 bases for V and 11 bases for J; bases not matched to a gene: 6. Per the germline V gene, CDR1 is SQVTM and CDR2 is ANQGSEA. CDR3 length: 13 residues. DNA of the CDR3: TGCAGCGTTGCTGACAGGGGGAGGGCACCCCTCCACTTT. Translating gives CSVADRGRAPLHF.